The clone carrying this T cell receptor (beta chain) was found a few times. The antigen is unknown. The data were taken from a study of T cells in Graves' hyperthyroidism and ophthalmopathy. Study-wide results and limits: Peripheral blood also featured most of the thyroid clonotypes expanded above 0.001. Ophthalmopathy was predicted by the model a median of approximately 6.6 months ahead of onset.

The CDR3 length is 12 residues. Germline V gene lookup returns CDR1 SGHVS and CDR2 FNYEAQ. V dropped 5 bases and J dropped 9; count of bases not matched to a gene: 1. The investigators amplified TCR beta CDR3 regions from RNA transcripts. The HTBI primer set drove a first-round RT-PCR of the TCR CDR3. MiXCR was run by TCRdb on the multiplex PCR reads, yielding one entry per CDR3 protein. The table shows some 510,000 distinct CDR3 sequences, with 46% occurring only once. Over 18 months, lack of ophthalmopathy progression marked Graves' hyperthyroidism as stable. The specimen sequenced was peripheral blood or thyroid tissue (not recorded which). The gene calls are TRBV7-6 and TRBJ2-1; 10 bases fit TRBD1. This clonotype originated in a woman aged 18-35 years with Graves' hyperthyroidism. The CDR3 DNA sequence: TGTGCCAGCAGCGGGGACAGGGGTGAGCAGTTCTTC. Amino acids: CASSGDRGEQFF.